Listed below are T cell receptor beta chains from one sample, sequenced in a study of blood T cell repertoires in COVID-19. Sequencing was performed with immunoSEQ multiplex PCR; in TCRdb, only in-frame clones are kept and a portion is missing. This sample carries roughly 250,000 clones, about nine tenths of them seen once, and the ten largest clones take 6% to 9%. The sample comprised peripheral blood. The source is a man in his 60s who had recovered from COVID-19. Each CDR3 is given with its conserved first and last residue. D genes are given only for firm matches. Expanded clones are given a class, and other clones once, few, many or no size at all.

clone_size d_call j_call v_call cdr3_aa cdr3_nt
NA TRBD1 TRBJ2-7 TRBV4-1 CASSHPGTGYEQYF TGCGCCAGCAGCCACCCCGGGACAGGCTACGAGCAGTACTTC
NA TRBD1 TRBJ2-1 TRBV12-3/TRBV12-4 CASSSQGGDEQFF TGTGCCAGCAGTTCACAGGGGGGCGATGAGCAGTTCTTC
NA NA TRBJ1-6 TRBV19 CASRGTGYNSPLHF TGTGCCAGTAGGGGAACAGGGTATAATTCACCCCTCCACTTT
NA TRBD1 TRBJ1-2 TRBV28 CASRGRQGNYGYTF TGTGCCAGCAGAGGCCGACAGGGAAACTATGGCTACACCTTC
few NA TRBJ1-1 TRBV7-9 CASSLAGGRSAEAFF TGTGCCAGCAGCTTAGCGGGTGGGAGGAGCGCTGAAGCTTTCTTT
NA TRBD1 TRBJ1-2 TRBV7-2 CASSPGQGRGYTF TGTGCCAGCAGCCCGGGACAGGGGAGGGGCTACACCTTC
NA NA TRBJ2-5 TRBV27 CASSFLGGGSAETQYF TGTGCCAGCAGTTTTTTGGGCGGGGGCTCAGCAGAGACCCAGTACTTC
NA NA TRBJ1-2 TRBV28 CASRSAGARLVYTF TGTGCCAGCCGCTCCGCGGGGGCTCGATTAGTCTACACCTTC
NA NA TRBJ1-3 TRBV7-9 CASRKQGTGGNTIYF TGTGCCAGCAGAAAACAGGGAACTGGTGGAAACACCATATATTTT
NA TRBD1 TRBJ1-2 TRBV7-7 CASSPYPQGADYGYTF TGTGCCAGCAGCCCATATCCGCAGGGGGCAGACTATGGCTACACCTTC
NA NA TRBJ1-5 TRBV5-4 CASSLSGNSNQPQHF TGTGCCAGCAGCTTATCGGGGAATAGCAATCAGCCCCAGCATTTT
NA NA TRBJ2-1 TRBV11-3 CASSPRLSGYNEQFF TGTGCCAGCAGCCCCCGCCTTTCGGGGTACAATGAGCAGTTCTTC
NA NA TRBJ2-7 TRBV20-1 CSASGGGEQYF TGCAGTGCTAGTGGGGGAGGCGAGCAGTACTTC
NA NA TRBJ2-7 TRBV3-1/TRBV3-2 CASSRTAYYEQYF TGTGCCAGCAGCCGGACAGCCTACTACGAGCAGTACTTC
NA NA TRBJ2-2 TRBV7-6 CASRPPGGGTGELFF TGTGCCAGCCGACCGCCGGGGGGCGGTACCGGGGAGCTGTTTTTT
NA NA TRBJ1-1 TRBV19 CASSIPGRAAGPEAFF TGTGCCAGTAGTATCCCCGGACGGGCCGCGGGGCCTGAAGCTTTCTTT
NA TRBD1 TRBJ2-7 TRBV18 CASSQTGQSYEQYF TGTGCCAGCTCACAAACGGGACAGAGTTACGAGCAGTACTTC
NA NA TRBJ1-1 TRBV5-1 CASSLFQAGMNTEAFF TGCGCCAGCAGCTTGTTTCAGGCCGGGATGAACACTGAAGCTTTCTTT
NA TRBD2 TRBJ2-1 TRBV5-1 CASSFSGGAIYEQFF TGCGCCAGCAGCTTTAGCGGGGGTGCGATCTATGAGCAGTTCTTC
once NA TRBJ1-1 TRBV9 CASSVGRGNTEAFF TGTGCCAGCAGCGTAGGTAGGGGGAACACTGAAGCTTTCTTT
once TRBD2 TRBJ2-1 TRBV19 CASSPSGGPTNEQFF TGTGCCAGTAGCCCGAGCGGGGGGCCGACCAATGAGCAGTTCTTC
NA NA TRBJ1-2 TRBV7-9 CASSYGQSYGYTF TGTGCCAGCAGCTACGGACAGAGCTATGGCTACACCTTC
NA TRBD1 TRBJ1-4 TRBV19 CASSTLDRVREKLFF TGTGCCAGTAGTACCCTAGACAGGGTTCGTGAAAAACTGTTTTTT
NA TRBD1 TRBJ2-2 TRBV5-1 CASSFLPGQSGELFF TGCGCCAGCAGCTTTTTACCGGGACAGTCCGGGGAGCTGTTTTTT
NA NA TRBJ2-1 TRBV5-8 CASSPWRSGNEQFF TGTGCCAGCAGCCCATGGAGGAGTGGGAATGAGCAGTTCTTC
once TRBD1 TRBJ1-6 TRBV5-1 CASSWDRGQVSPLHF TGCGCCAGCAGCTGGGACAGGGGGCAGGTTTCACCCCTCCACTTT
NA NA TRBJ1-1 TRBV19 CASSRRENTEAFF TGTGCCAGTAGCCGGAGGGAGAACACTGAAGCTTTCTTT
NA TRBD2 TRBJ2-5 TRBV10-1 CASSDSVAGEETQYF TGCGCCAGCAGTGATAGTGTAGCGGGGGAGGAGACCCAGTACTTC
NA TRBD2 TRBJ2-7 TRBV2 CASSEIAGGPGEQYF TGTGCCAGCAGTGAAATAGCGGGGGGGCCGGGGGAGCAGTACTTC
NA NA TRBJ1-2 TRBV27 CASRGATNYGYTF TGTGCCAGCAGGGGGGCTACGAACTATGGCTACACCTTC
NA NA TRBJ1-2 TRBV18 CASSPLDRNNYGYTF TGTGCCAGCTCACCACTAGATAGAAATAACTATGGCTACACCTTC
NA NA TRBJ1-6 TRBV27 CASSSSDRARSPLHF NA
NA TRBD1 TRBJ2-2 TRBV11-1 CASSPWDRAGTGELFF TGTGCCAGCAGCCCCTGGGACAGGGCGGGCACCGGGGAGCTGTTTTTT
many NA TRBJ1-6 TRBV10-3 CAISVGQNSPLHF TGTGCCATCAGTGTCGGACAGAATTCACCCCTCCACTTT
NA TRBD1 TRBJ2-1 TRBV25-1 CASSGLTGTGLNEQFF TGTGCCAGCAGTGGCCTAACCGGGACAGGGTTGAATGAGCAGTTCTTC
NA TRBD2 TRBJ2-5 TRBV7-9 CASSLSGEETQYF TGTGCCAGCAGCTTGAGCGGGGAAGAGACCCAGTACTTC
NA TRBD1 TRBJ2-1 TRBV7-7 CASSPNRDRAYHSYNEQFF TGTGCCAGCAGCCCCAACCGGGACAGGGCATACCACTCCTACAATGAGCAGTTCTTC
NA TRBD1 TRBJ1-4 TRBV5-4 CASTLGGRQGRSNEKLFF TGTGCCAGCACCTTAGGCGGCCGACAGGGTAGGTCTAATGAAAAACTGTTTTTT
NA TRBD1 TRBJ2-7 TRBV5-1 CASSLWTGPREQYF TGCGCCAGCAGCTTGTGGACAGGGCCAAGGGAGCAGTACTTC
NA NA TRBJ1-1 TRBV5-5 CASSPERGWTEAFF TGTGCCAGCAGCCCGGAAAGGGGGTGGACTGAAGCTTTCTTT
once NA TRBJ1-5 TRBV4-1 CASSLTGTDNQPQHF TGCGCCAGCAGCCTCACCGGGACTGACAATCAGCCCCAGCATTTT
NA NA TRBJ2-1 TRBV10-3 CAISESAGSYNEQFF TGTGCCATCAGTGAGTCCGCAGGCTCTTACAATGAGCAGTTCTTC
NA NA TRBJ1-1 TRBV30 CAWSALPRVGSTEAFF TGTGCCTGGAGTGCTCTTCCCAGGGTAGGAAGCACTGAAGCTTTCTTT
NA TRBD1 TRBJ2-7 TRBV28 CASTTGGISYEQYF TGTGCCAGCACGACAGGGGGCATCTCCTACGAGCAGTACTTC
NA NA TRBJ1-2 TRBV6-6 CASAQVIANYGYTF TGTGCCAGCGCCCAGGTGATAGCTAACTATGGCTACACCTTC
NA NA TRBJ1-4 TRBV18 CASSPQGSDEKLFF TGTGCCAGCTCACCACAGGGTAGCGATGAAAAACTGTTTTTT